The T cell receptor (beta chain) under discussion was sequenced for a study of tumor-infiltrating lymphocytes in oesophageal squamous cell carcinoma. TCRdb re-derived calls from the PCR reads in MiXCR, one entry per CDR3 protein. Among over 8,500 distinct CDR3 sequences listed, 50% to 55% were seen once. Germline V gives CDR1 SGHNT, CDR2 YENEEA. CDR3 size: 16 residues. The TCR was taken from a female donor with esophageal squamous cell carcinoma. The sequenced sample was esophageal tumor tissue. The chain uses TRBV11-3 and TRBJ2-1; 11 bases map to TRBD2. Gene TRBJ2-7 matches the end of the DNA better, so the J call may be wrong. The CDR3 bases are TGTGCCAGCAGCCCTTATAGCGGGGGGGCCTACAATGAGCAGTACTTC. Protein product: CASSPYSGGAYNEQYF.